The 12 T cell receptor beta chains reported below all come from one sample, sequenced in a study of Ad26.COV2.S vaccination and SARS-CoV-2 variants. Treatment reported: about 20 received Ad26.COV2.S at low or high dose, single or two shots; roughly five received placebo; per-sample allocation not given. Sampling happened 63 days after the first vaccine or placebo injection. The table came from immunoSEQ multiplex PCR; TCRdb's copy has only in-frame clones and leaves some out. The sample shows 300,000 to 350,000 clones, about 89% of them seen only once. The sample consisted of peripheral blood, taken in a trial of Ad26.COV2.S vaccine versus placebo. All receptors come from a person aged 18-65 years who received the Ad26.COV2.S COVID-19 vaccine or a placebo.

This clone was observed a single time. V and J are TRBV5-1 and TRBJ2-2; D not certain. Per germline, CDR1 SGHRS and CDR2 YFSETQ. V gave up 7 bases and J gave up 6 bases, with 22 bases separating them. The CDR3 is made up of 16 amino acids. The CDR3 is CASSTTTVGISGELFF. In DNA form, the CDR3 reads TGCGCCAGCTCAACTACGACTGTCGGCATTTCCGGGGAGCTGTTTTTT.

This clone was observed a handful of times. The gene calls are TRBV11-2 and TRBJ2-1; D not certain. Trimming removed 5 bases from V and 7 bases from J, with 21 bases in between. The length of the CDR3 is 16 residues. From germline, CDR1 is SGHAT and CDR2 FQNNGV. The chain's CDR3 is CASSTSRALGRNEQFF. The CDR3 bases are TGTGCCAGCAGCACCTCCAGAGCCCTGGGAAGGAATGAGCAGTTCTTC.

This sequence joins TRBV4-3 and TRBJ2-3; 8 positions agree with TRBD1. Germline-derived CDR1 and CDR2 are LGHNA and YSLEER. There are 15 residues in the CDR3. Trimming cost V 3 bases and J 0 bases; bases outside gene matches: 2. In DNA, the CDR3 is TGCGCCAGCAGCCAGACAGGGGATAGCACAGATACGCAGTATTTT. Translation: CASSQTGDSTDTQYF.

The J gene is TRBJ1-1, the V gene TRBV28, with no clear D. V was shortened by 1 base and J by 1 base, with 4 bases between the two germline ends. Per germline, CDR1 MDHEN and CDR2 SYDVKM. This CDR3 region has 13 residues. CDR3 DNA sequence: TGTGCCAGCAGTTTATACGGGAACACTGAAGCTTTCTTT. It yields the protein CASSLYGNTEAFF.

The rearrangement links TRBV5-4 to TRBJ2-7; 8 bases match TRBD1. Germline loops: CDR1 SGHNT, CDR2 YYREEE (reference sequence). The CDR3 extends over 13 amino acids. J gave up 4 bases and V 3 bases, and 3 bases lay outside the gene matches. The CDR3 nucleotides are TGTGCCAGCAGCTCAGGACAGGGTTACGAGCAGTACTTC. Its translation: CASSSGQGYEQYF. Filled out from reference TRBV5-4 and TRBJ2-7, the complete variable domain reads ETGVTQSPTHLIKTRGQQVTLRCSSQSGHNTVSWYQQALGQGPQFIFQYYREEENGRGNFPPRFSGLQFPNYSSELNVNALELDDSALYLCASSSGQGYEQYFGPGTRLTVT.

The V call is TRBV6-5, the J call TRBJ1-5, with 8 bases fitting TRBD1. CDR1 MNHEY and CDR2 SVGAGI come from the germline V gene. Unmatched junction bases numbered 10, after V lost 6 bases and J lost 6 bases. The CDR3 consists of 15 residues. This CDR3 reads CASRDPGGRGQPQHF. CDR3 DNA sequence: TGTGCCAGCAGGGATCCAGGGGGCCGGGGTCAGCCCCAGCATTTT.

The chain couples TRBV15 to TRBJ1-1; no definite D call. This CDR3 is built from 16 residues. Germline V gives CDR1 LNHNV, CDR2 YYDKDF (reference sequence). Trimming cost V 3 bases and J 1 base, with 15 bases left between them. Here the CDR3 DNA reads TGTGCCACCAGCAGTCCGAATACCGGGAGGAACACTGAAGCTTTCTTT. It encodes CATSSPNTGRNTEAFF.

This clone was detected once. The chain has TRBV15 and TRBJ1-2, with D possibly TRBD1 on 6 matching bases. The germline CDR1 and CDR2 sequences are LNHNV and YYDKDF (reference sequence). Deletions cut 5 bases from V and 4 bases from J, with 17 bases between. The CDR3 is 15 amino acids. The CDR3 coding sequence is TGTGCCACCAGCGAACGCTACGGGGGCCTCTATGGCTACACCTTC. Translating gives CATSERYGGLYGYTF. Variable domain in full (rest from reference TRBV15 and TRBJ1-2): DAMVIQNPRYQVTQFGKPVTLSCSQTLNHNVMYWYQQKSSQAPKLLFHYYDKDFNNEADTPDNFQSRRPNTSFCFLDIRSPGLGDTAMYLCATSERYGGLYGYTFGSGTRLTVV.

This clone has only a few counts. V and J are TRBV4-3 and TRBJ2-1; 8 bases are a match to TRBD1. Germline V CDR1 and CDR2: LGHNA, YSLEER. V lost 3 bases to trimming and J lost 10 bases; unmatched junction nucleotides: 11. This CDR3 region has 15 residues. CDR3 in DNA: TGCGCCAGCAGCCAGTCAATCTCAGGGGGCCAGGAGCAGTTCTTC. Protein sequence: CASSQSISGGQEQFF.

In nucleotides, the CDR3 is TGCGCCAGCAGCCAAATAGCGGGAGGAGGCTACGAGCAGTACTTC. Its translation: CASSQIAGGGYEQYF. The chain is built from TRBV4-1 and TRBJ2-7; 10 bases agree with TRBD2. V dropped 2 bases and J dropped 3; count of bases not matched to a gene: 4. The CDR3 is made up of 15 amino acids. Germline assignment: CDR1 MGHRA and CDR2 YSYEKL.

V and J are TRBV9 and TRBJ2-5, with D unclear. The CDR3 extends over 14 amino acids. Trimming took off 0 bases at V and 9 bases at J, with 15 bases between the two ends. Germline CDR1 and CDR2: SGDLS and YYNGEE. CDR3 sequence: CASSVGSVGVAQYF. The CDR3 coding sequence is TGTGCCAGCAGCGTAGGTTCCGTGGGTGTGGCCCAGTACTTC.

The rearrangement uses TRBV10-3 and TRBJ1-2; 7 nucleotides agree with TRBD1. The V segment lost 8 bases and the J segment 5 bases; nucleotides outside the gene matches: 11. Germline V lookup: CDR1 ENHRY, CDR2 SYGVKD. The CDR3 extends over 14 amino acids. CDR3 bases: TGTGCCATCCCTATAGGACAGGCTTCGTATGGCTACACCTTC. Encoded protein: CAIPIGQASYGYTF.